This paragraph covers one T cell receptor (beta chain) sequence. Repertoires were sampled repeatedly during chemoradiotherapy. The data are from a study of chemoradiotherapy in HPV16-positive cancers. The V and J ends lost 2 bases and 3 bases respectively, with 8 bases between them. The CDR3 runs 15 residues. Germline CDR1 is MNHNY and CDR2 is SVGAGI (reference sequence). Repertoires were generated with immunoSEQ multiplex PCR, while TCRdb's copy carries only in-frame clones and drops some. This table has more than 20,000 clones, about 86% appearing once. The rearrangement links TRBV6-6 to TRBJ2-6; tentatively, D is TRBD2 (6 bases). The sample in question was blood, obtained from a patient who underwent chemoradiotherapy. The clonotype was recovered from a human donor with HPV-associated anogenital cancer. CDR3 nucleotide sequence: TGTGCCAGCAGTTACGGGGGGAATGGGGCCAACGTCCTGACTTTC. Amino acid sequence: CASSYGGNGANVLTF.